This T cell receptor (beta chain) was found in a study of blood T cell repertoires in COVID-19. Measured with immunoSEQ multiplex PCR; TCRdb has only the in-frame clones, and not every one. The data hold 360,000 or so clones, with around 90% observed a single time. The germline V gene has CDR1 MNHEY and CDR2 SVGAGI. The CDR3 is made up of 15 amino acids. J was trimmed by 3 bases and V by 2 bases; bases with no gene match: 7. The sample was peripheral blood. The J gene is TRBJ2-7, the V gene TRBV6-5; 7 bases map to TRBD2. The source is a man aged 18 to 35 with active or convalescent COVID-19. CDR3: CASSYATSEVYEQYF. In nucleotides, the CDR3 is TGTGCCAGCAGTTACGCAACTAGCGAGGTCTACGAGCAGTACTTC.